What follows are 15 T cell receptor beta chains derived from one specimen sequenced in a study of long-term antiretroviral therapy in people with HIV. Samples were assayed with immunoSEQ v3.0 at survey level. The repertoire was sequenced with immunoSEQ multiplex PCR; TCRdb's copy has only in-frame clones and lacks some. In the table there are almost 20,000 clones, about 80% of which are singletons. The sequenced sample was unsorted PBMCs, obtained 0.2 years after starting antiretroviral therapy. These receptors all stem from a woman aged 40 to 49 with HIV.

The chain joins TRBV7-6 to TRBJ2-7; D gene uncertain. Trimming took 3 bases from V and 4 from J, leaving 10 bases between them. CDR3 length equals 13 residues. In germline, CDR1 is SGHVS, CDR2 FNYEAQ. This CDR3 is CASSFGDTYEQYF. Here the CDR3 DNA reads TGTGCCAGCAGCTTCGGAGATACTTACGAGCAGTACTTC.

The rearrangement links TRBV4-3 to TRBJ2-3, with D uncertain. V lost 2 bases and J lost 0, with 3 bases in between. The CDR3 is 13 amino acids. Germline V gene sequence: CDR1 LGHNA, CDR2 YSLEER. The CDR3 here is CASSQSSTDTQYF. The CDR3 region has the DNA TGCGCCAGCAGCCAATCAAGCACAGATACGCAGTATTTT.

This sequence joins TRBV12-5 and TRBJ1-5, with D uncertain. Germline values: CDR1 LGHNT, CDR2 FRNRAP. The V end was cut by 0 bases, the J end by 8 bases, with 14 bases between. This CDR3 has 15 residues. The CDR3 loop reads CASGLVGALPEPQHF. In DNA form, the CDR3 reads TGTGCTAGTGGTTTGGTAGGAGCGCTTCCGGAGCCCCAGCATTTT.

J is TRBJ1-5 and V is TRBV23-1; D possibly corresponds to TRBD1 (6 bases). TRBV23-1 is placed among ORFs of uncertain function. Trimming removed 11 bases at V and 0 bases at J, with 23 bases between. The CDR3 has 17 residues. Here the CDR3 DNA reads TGCGCCTCCGACCGGGGACAACAAGGGTATAGCAATCAGCCCCAGCATTTT. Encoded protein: CASDRGQQGYSNQPQHF.

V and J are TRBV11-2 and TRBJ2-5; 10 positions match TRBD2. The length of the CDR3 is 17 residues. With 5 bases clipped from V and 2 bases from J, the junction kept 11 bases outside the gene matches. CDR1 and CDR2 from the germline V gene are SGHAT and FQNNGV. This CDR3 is CASSHQGPAGGQETQYF. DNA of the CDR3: TGTGCCAGCAGCCACCAGGGCCCAGCGGGGGGGCAAGAGACCCAGTACTTC.

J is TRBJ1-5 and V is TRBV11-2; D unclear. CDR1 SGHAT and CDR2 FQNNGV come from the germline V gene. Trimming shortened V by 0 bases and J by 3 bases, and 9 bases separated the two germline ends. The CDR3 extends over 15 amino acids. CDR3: CASSLDGRHNQPQHF. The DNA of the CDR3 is TGTGCCAGCAGCTTAGACGGACGGCACAATCAGCCCCAGCATTTT.

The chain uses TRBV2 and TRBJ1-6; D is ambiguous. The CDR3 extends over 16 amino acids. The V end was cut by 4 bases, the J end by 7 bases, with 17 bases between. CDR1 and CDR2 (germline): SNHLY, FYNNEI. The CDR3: CASSVLVPTRNSPLHF. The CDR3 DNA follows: TGTGCCAGCAGTGTTCTTGTCCCTACACGAAATTCACCCCTCCACTTT.

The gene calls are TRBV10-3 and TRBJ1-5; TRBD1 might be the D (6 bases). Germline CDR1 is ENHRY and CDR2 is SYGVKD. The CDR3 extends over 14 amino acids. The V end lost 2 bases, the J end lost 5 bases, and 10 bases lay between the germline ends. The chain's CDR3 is CAISETRGDQPQHF. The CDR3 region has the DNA TGTGCCATCAGTGAGACGAGGGGGGATCAGCCCCAGCATTTT.

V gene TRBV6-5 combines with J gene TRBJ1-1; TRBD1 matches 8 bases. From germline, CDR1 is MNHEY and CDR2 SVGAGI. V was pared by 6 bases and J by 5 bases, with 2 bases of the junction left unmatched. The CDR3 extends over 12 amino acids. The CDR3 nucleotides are TGTGCCAGCAGGGACAGGGTTACTGAAGCTTTCTTT. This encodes CASRDRVTEAFF.

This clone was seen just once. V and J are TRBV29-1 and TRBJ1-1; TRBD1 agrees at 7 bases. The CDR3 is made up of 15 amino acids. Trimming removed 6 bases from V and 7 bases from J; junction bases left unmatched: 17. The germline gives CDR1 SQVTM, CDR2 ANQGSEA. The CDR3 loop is CSVETGLPGIGEAFF. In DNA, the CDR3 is TGCAGCGTAGAGACAGGGCTGCCGGGTATCGGTGAAGCTTTCTTT.

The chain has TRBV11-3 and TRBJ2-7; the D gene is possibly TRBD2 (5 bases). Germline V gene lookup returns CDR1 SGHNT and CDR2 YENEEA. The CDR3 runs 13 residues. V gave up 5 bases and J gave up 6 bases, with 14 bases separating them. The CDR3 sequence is CASSRGLTFEQYF. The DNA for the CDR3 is TGTGCCAGCAGCCGCGGACTGACATTCGAGCAGTACTTC.

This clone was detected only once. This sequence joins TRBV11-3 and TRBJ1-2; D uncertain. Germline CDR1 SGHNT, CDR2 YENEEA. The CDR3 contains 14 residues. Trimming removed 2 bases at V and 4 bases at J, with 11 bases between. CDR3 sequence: CASSLSYGTYGYTF. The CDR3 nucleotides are TGTGCCAGCAGCTTATCCTACGGTACCTATGGCTACACCTTC.

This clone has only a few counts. CDR3 residues: CASSKQYF. The CDR3 DNA sequence: TGTGCCAGCAGTAAGCAGTACTTC. V gene TRBV27 combines with J gene TRBJ2-7; D unclear. The CDR3 runs to 8 residues. Germline lookup yields CDR1 MNHEY and CDR2 SMNVEV (reference sequence). V lost 5 bases and J lost 8, with 1 base in between.

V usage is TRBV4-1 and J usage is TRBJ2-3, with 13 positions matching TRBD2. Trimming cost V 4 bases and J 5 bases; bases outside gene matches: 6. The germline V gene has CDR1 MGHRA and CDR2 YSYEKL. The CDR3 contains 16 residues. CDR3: CASSPPLAGGIDTQYF. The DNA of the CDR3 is TGCGCCAGCAGCCCGCCACTAGCGGGAGGGATAGATACGCAGTATTTT.

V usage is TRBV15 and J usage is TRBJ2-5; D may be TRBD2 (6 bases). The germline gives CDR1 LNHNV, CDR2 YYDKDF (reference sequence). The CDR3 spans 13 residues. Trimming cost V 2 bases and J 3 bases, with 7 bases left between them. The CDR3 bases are TGTGCCACCAGCAGAACGGGGGAAGAGACCCAGTACTTC. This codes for CATSRTGEETQYF.